This TCR beta chain was found in a study of cytomegalovirus exposure and HLA in healthy donors. The PCR had 60 Vbeta and 13 Jbeta primers. TCRdb's table, derived via immunoSEQ multiplex PCR, lists solely in-frame clones and lacks some. The sample gives 150,000 to 200,000 clones, around 77% of which show up once; 1.5% to 2% is in the top ten. Germline assignment: CDR1 MNHEY and CDR2 SVGAGI. The CDR3 length is 13 residues. Between the trimmed V and J ends, which lost 6 bases and 3 bases, there was a span of 8 bases. Regarding this clone: Its antigen is unidentified.

General observations from the study: In an earlier analysis, productive rearrangement rates for most beta V segments clustered near 87% or 30%.

Likely unrecorded immune exposures existed in these nominally healthy donors. The J gene is TRBJ1-4, the V gene TRBV6-5; D might be TRBD1 (6 bases). This receptor was identified in a woman aged 30 to 39 in good health and CMV-seronegative. The sequencing sample was made of PBMCs. The CDR3 region has the DNA TGTGCCAGCAGACGGACAGCTAATGAAAAACTGTTTTTT. Encoded protein: CASRRTANEKLFF.